This TCR beta chain was profiled in a study of T cells expressing NK-cell markers (TCRdb year 2020). Notes on the research overall: Eight or nine donors provided sorted CD3+CD56+NKG2C+, CD3+CD56+NKG2C- and CD3+CD56-NKG2C+ T-cell subsets, whose TCR beta-chain repertoires were profiled. Most of the eight sequenced donors were HCMV-seropositive and one was HCMV-seronegative. All eight donors whose samples were sequenced were randomly selected healthy volunteers, three of them men and five women. Illumina HiSeq 2000/2500, MiSeq or NextSeq was used to sequence libraries as 2 x 150 bp reads.

Per the germline V gene, SGHDN is the CDR1 and FVKESK is the CDR2. Counted from cysteine to phenylalanine, this CDR3 has 12 amino acids. No coding sequence is recorded. This sample was sequenced with an Illumina HiSeq 2000. TCR beta cDNA libraries were prepared using 5'RACE template switching, which introduced a universal primer site and unique molecular identifiers. Priming for cDNA synthesis came from the TCR beta constant segment, and two successive PCR amplification steps followed. Per the original workflow: MIGEC handled demultiplexing of the reads and grouping by UMI, while MiTCR was used to assemble and quantify clonotypes. Only TCR cDNA sequences supported by at least two reads were kept to exclude erroneous sequences. The tcR package was used for downstream repertoire analysis, and clonotypes were matched between fractions using CDR3 nucleotide sequence together with V segment. VDJmatch was used to annotate antigen specificity against VDJdb, with one amino acid substitution in CDR3 permitted. TCRdb reprocessed the reads, so every CDR3 protein sequence counts as one entry and DNA is not shown. In this record, the V and J calls reflect TCRdb's handling and not the investigators' own analysis. The table kept for this sample lists 500,000 to 700,000 distinct CDR3 sequences. Clones ranked in the top ten supply approximately 4% of the sample.

The study at large found these results: Those dominant clonotypes were again the most abundant among CD3+CD56-NKG2C+ cells in a handful of donors, at roughly 25-65%. Whether the expanded NKG2C-expressing T cell clones were specific for HCMV antigens remained unclear. In over 5 donors, the dominant CD3+CD56+NKG2C+ clonotypes were among the top 10 CD8+ clonotypes and accounted for roughly 1.0-8% of CD8+ T cells.

HCMV-specific IgG was detected in serum with a commercial ELISA kit to determine HCMV serostatus. Ficoll density gradient centrifugation was used to isolate peripheral blood mononuclear cells from blood. Notes on this clonotype: What this receptor recognizes is not known.

The sequenced material came from blood T cells: a sorted CD56 or NKG2C T cell subset, CD4+ or CD8+ T cells, or bulk PBMC T cells (not recorded which). The source of this sequence is a man aged 18 to 35 in good health. Donor details come from another sample of the same person, matched by shared clones. The chain employs TRBV14 and TRBJ2-7; TCRdb outputs TRBD1, but without DNA this stays unchecked. The CDR3 protein: CASSQVRGEQYF.